The rows below give T cell receptor beta chains drawn from one sample of a study of T-cell memory formation after mild COVID-19. One entry per CDR3 protein, called by TCRdb with MiXCR from the 5' RACE reads. Here the sample spans 150,000 to 200,000 distinct CDR3 sequences, around a third being singletons. Sequencing used PBMCs or a T cell subset sorted from them (not recorded which). The receptors were gathered from an adult woman who had mild COVID-19 (a few samples of this study predate the infection). Cell type and time point are not known. The CDR3 runs from the conserved cysteine through the conserved F or W. The D gene is left open where the match is weak. Size is stated for part of the rows, as once, few or many counts, or as a class when the clone is expanded.

CDR3 DNA	CDR3 protein	clone size	CDR3 length	V gene	D gene	J gene
TGCGCCAGCAGCTTGGAGGACAGCCGCCTTGGGAATGAGCAGTTCTTC	CASSLEDSRLGNEQFF	NA	16	TRBV5-1	NA	TRBJ2-1
TGTGCCAGCAGCCCACCCCACGGTAACTATGGCTACACCTTC	CASSPPHGNYGYTF	few	14	TRBV14	NA	TRBJ1-2
TGTGCCAGCAGCCCCACAGTACCAACCGGGGAGCTGTTTTTT	CASSPTVPTGELFF	NA	14	TRBV6-6	NA	TRBJ2-2
TGTGCCAGCAGCCCCCCGACAGGGGGCTACTCAGGAAACACCATATATTTT	CASSPPTGGYSGNTIYF	NA	17	TRBV7-9	TRBD1	TRBJ1-3
TGTGCCAGCACCCTGCGGGACAGGGTGCTGGGGTCAACTAATGAAAAACTGTTTTTT	CASTLRDRVLGSTNEKLFF	few	19	TRBV12-3/TRBV12-4	TRBD1	TRBJ1-4
TGTGCCAGCAGCGCAGCGGGGGGGATGGATACGCAGTATTTT	CASSAAGGMDTQYF	few	14	TRBV7-3	TRBD2	TRBJ2-3
TGTGCCTGGAGTGTAAAAAGCCAAATACTTCAGTACTTC	CAWSVKSQILQYF	once	13	TRBV30	NA	TRBJ2-4
TGTGCCAGCAGACAATCAGCTACCTACGAGCAGTACTTC	CASRQSATYEQYF	NA	13	TRBV12-3/TRBV12-4	NA	TRBJ2-7
TGTGCCAGCAGCTTAGGGTTTTCGTATGAGCAGTTCTTC	CASSLGFSYEQFF	NA	13	TRBV7-3	NA	TRBJ2-1
TGCAGCGTTGAAGATCAAGGGACAGGGGGTACCGAGCAGTACTTC	CSVEDQGTGGTEQYF	NA	15	TRBV29-1	TRBD1	TRBJ2-7
TGTGCCAGCAGCTTAGCCCCCCCCGGGCGGGTCTTTAGTGGCTACACCTTC	CASSLAPPGRVFSGYTF	few	17	TRBV7-2	NA	TRBJ1-2
TGCAGTGCGGGATACAGGGGCTCCTACGAGCAGTACTTC	CSAGYRGSYEQYF	NA	13	TRBV20-1	TRBD1	TRBJ2-7
TGTGCCAGCAGCGTAGGAGGTGGGGGGGCCCGGAATGAGCAGTTCTTC	CASSVGGGGARNEQFF	NA	16	TRBV9	NA	TRBJ2-1
TGTGCCAGTGGGTTACAGGGAAGCTATGGCTACACCTTC	CASGLQGSYGYTF	NA	13	TRBV9	NA	TRBJ1-2
TGCAGTGCTATTGACAGAGAAAACTCCTACGAGCAGTACTTC	CSAIDRENSYEQYF	few	14	TRBV20-1	NA	TRBJ2-7
TGTGCCAGCAGCCAAGGCGAGGGGATGATTCCCGGGGAGCTGTTTTTT	CASSQGEGMIPGELFF	NA	16	TRBV4-2	NA	TRBJ2-2
TGCGCCAGCAGCCAAGATACCAGCGGGAGTTATTATGAGCAGTTCTTC	CASSQDTSGSYYEQFF	NA	16	TRBV4-3	TRBD2	TRBJ2-1
TGTGCCAGCAGCTTAGGTTTCGGCACTGAAGCTTTCTTT	CASSLGFGTEAFF	few	13	TRBV7-9	NA	TRBJ1-1
TGTGCCTGGGATGGGTTCGGCGAGCAGTACTTC	CAWDGFGEQYF	few	11	TRBV30	NA	TRBJ2-7
TGTGCCAGCAGCGGACAGGGGGCGCGCAATGAGCAGTTCTTC	CASSGQGARNEQFF	NA	14	TRBV7-9	TRBD1	TRBJ2-1
TGTGCCACGGGGACAGGGAAACGTAGTGAGCAGTACTTC	CATGTGKRSEQYF	NA	13	TRBV24-1	TRBD1	TRBJ2-7
TGTGCCAGCAGTGGACAGGGGATCAGTTCACCCCTCCACTTT	CASSGQGISSPLHF	few	14	TRBV7-9	TRBD1	TRBJ1-6
TGCGCCAGCAGCCACCTCCTCGGGACAGACACAGATACGCAGTATTTT	CASSHLLGTDTDTQYF	NA	16	TRBV5-1	TRBD1	TRBJ2-3
TGTGCCAGCACCTCCACTCCGGGGGTCAACTATGGCTACACCTTC	CASTSTPGVNYGYTF	NA	15	TRBV12-3/TRBV12-4	NA	TRBJ1-2
TGTGCCAGCAGTTCCGACAGGGGGCTGACACCCCTCCACTTT	CASSSDRGLTPLHF	NA	14	TRBV28	TRBD1	TRBJ1-6
TGCAGCGTCGCACCCGGGACTACCCAAGGGGAGCTGTTTTTT	CSVAPGTTQGELFF	few	14	TRBV29-1	TRBD2	TRBJ2-2
TGTGCCATCAGTGAGGGCAGCCCGAGGGACCAGTACTTC	CAISEGSPRDQYF	few	13	TRBV10-3	NA	TRBJ2-5
TGTGCCAGCAGCCAAGAGGCGGGGGGGGAGTACAATGAGCAGTTCTTC	CASSQEAGGEYNEQFF	NA	16	TRBV4-2	TRBD2	TRBJ2-1
TGTGCCAGCAGCCTCCGGGTAGCCGACGCAGATACGCAGTATTTT	CASSLRVADADTQYF	NA	15	TRBV12-3/TRBV12-4	NA	TRBJ2-3
TGTGCCAGCAGCGATATACTAGTTACTGAGCAGTTCTTC	CASSDILVTEQFF	few	13	TRBV2	NA	TRBJ2-1
TGTGCCAGCAGGGGAGCGGGCCACCGGTCCCAGTACTTC	CASRGAGHRSQYF	few	13	TRBV27	NA	TRBJ2-5
TGTGCCAGCAGGGAGAGGATGGGGAACACTGAAGCTTTCTTT	CASRERMGNTEAFF	few	14	TRBV2	NA	TRBJ1-1
TGTGCCAGCAGCCTGACAGGGGGCGGGTACAATGAGCAGTTCTTC	CASSLTGGGYNEQFF	NA	15	TRBV7-8	TRBD1	TRBJ2-1
TGTGCCACCAGCCCCAGCGGGGGGACCCCCGTCGATGAGCAGTTCTTC	CATSPSGGTPVDEQFF	NA	16	TRBV15	TRBD2	TRBJ2-1
TGTGCCACCAGCAGATCGGGGGCTAGCGGGGCCTACGAGCAGTACTTC	CATSRSGASGAYEQYF	few	16	TRBV15	TRBD2	TRBJ2-7
TGCGCCAGCAGCTTGGGCCGGGACTCCCAGTATTTT	CASSLGRDSQYF	NA	12	TRBV5-1	NA	TRBJ2-3
TGTGCCAGCAGGTACTCCGGGACTAGCGGGCAAGAGACCCAGTACTTC	CASRYSGTSGQETQYF	NA	16	TRBV12-3/TRBV12-4	TRBD2	TRBJ2-5
TGTGCCAGTCTAGCGGGAGGCAACACCGGGGAGCTGTTTTTT	CASLAGGNTGELFF	many	14	TRBV12-3/TRBV12-4	TRBD2	TRBJ2-2
TGCAGTGCGCCCGGGACGGGTGGTAACGAGCAGTACTTC	CSAPGTGGNEQYF	few	13	TRBV20-1	NA	TRBJ2-7
TGCAGTGCTAGAGATGTGGGGCAGGACGAGCAGTACTTC	CSARDVGQDEQYF	few	13	TRBV20-1	NA	TRBJ2-7
TGTGCCAGCAGTTCGACAGGGCCGTGGACCGGGGAGCTGTTTTTT	CASSSTGPWTGELFF	few	15	TRBV12-3/TRBV12-4	TRBD1	TRBJ2-2
TGCGCCAGCAGCCCGACCGACTATAATTCACCCCTCCACTTT	CASSPTDYNSPLHF	NA	14	TRBV10-2	NA	TRBJ1-6
TGTGCCAGCAGTGTAGAAGGGGGCTCCTACGAGCAGTACTTC	CASSVEGGSYEQYF	few	14	TRBV6-5	NA	TRBJ2-7
TGTGCCAGCAAGGGCCATGAGCAGTTCTTC	CASKGHEQFF	few	10	TRBV3-1	NA	TRBJ2-1
TGTGCCATCGCCGGGATGGTCAATTCACCCCTCCACTTT	CAIAGMVNSPLHF	NA	13	TRBV6-1	NA	TRBJ1-6
TGCAGTGCTAGGGACCCCGGGACTAGCGGCTATGAGCAGTTCTTC	CSARDPGTSGYEQFF	few	15	TRBV20-1	TRBD2	TRBJ2-1
TGCGCCAGCAGCTCGACGGCAGGTACCTACGAGCAGTACTTC	CASSSTAGTYEQYF	NA	14	TRBV5-1	NA	TRBJ2-7
TGTGCCAGCAGCTTAGCGACTAGTCAGAGCTCCTACGAGCAGTACTTC	CASSLATSQSSYEQYF	NA	16	TRBV7-2	NA	TRBJ2-7
TGTGCCACCAGTGATGGGAGGGGGCCCACAGATACGCAGTATTTT	CATSDGRGPTDTQYF	NA	15	TRBV24-1	NA	TRBJ2-3
TGTGCCAGCAGCTTAGGAACAAGTTCCAGCTCCTATAATTCACCCCTCCACTTT	CASSLGTSSSSYNSPLHF	NA	18	TRBV7-9	NA	TRBJ1-6
TGTGCCAGCAGTTTAGGAGTTCCCTACGAGCAGTACTTC	CASSLGVPYEQYF	NA	13	TRBV27	NA	TRBJ2-7
TGTGCCAGCAGCAACCGAGGGGGGCTTGAAGCTTTCTTT	CASSNRGGLEAFF	few	13	TRBV7-6	NA	TRBJ1-1
TGTGCCACCAGCAGAGATAAAGGGGGCTGGAACACTGAAGCTTTCTTT	CATSRDKGGWNTEAFF	NA	16	TRBV15	TRBD1	TRBJ1-1
TGCGCCAGCAGCTTGGTTCAAGATACGCAGTATTTT	CASSLVQDTQYF	few	12	TRBV5-1	NA	TRBJ2-3
TGTGCCAGCAGGGAGGGTGGGGCAGCCAGATTTAGCACAGATACGCAGTATTTT	CASREGGAARFSTDTQYF	few	18	TRBV6-2/TRBV6-3	NA	TRBJ2-3
TGCGCCAGCAGCTGGCGGTACCCGTACAATGAGCAGTTCTTC	CASSWRYPYNEQFF	NA	14	TRBV5-1	NA	TRBJ2-1
TGTGCCAGCAGCTCCCCGTGGACTAGCGGGGATGATACGCAGTATTTT	CASSSPWTSGDDTQYF	many	16	TRBV5-5	TRBD2	TRBJ2-3
TGTGCCATCAGTGTCGACCCCCAAGGGTCCTACGAGCAGTACTTC	CAISVDPQGSYEQYF	few	15	TRBV10-3	NA	TRBJ2-7
TGCAGTGCTAGAGATCAGGGAAGGGGGGTGAACACTGAAGCTTTCTTT	CSARDQGRGVNTEAFF	few	16	TRBV20-1	NA	TRBJ1-1